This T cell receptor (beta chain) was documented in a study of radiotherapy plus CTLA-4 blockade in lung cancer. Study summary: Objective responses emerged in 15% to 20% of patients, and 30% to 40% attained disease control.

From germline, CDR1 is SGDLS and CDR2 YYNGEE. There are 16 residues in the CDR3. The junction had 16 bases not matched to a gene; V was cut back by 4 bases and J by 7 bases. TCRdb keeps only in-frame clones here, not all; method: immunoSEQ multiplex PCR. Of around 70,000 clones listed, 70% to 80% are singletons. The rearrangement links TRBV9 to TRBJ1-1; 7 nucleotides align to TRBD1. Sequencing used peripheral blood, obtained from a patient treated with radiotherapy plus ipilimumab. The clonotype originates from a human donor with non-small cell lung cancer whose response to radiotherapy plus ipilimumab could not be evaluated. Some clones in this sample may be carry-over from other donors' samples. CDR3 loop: CASSRIGGQAGNEAFF. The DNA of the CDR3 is TGTGCCAGCAGCCGAATTGGTGGACAGGCAGGAAATGAAGCTTTCTTT.